Listed below are T cell receptor beta chains from one sample, sequenced in a study of cytomegalovirus exposure and HLA in healthy donors. Assay: immunoSEQ multiplex PCR; the TCRdb copy retains only in-frame clones and omits some. Among 150,000 to 200,000 clones listed, 65% to 80% were seen once. Sequenced: PBMCs. All receptors come from a woman aged 25 to 39 in good health and CMV-seronegative. CDR3s include the opening cysteine and the closing phenylalanine or tryptophan. The D gene is left open where the match is weak. Only part of the rows carry a size: once, few, many, or a class if the clone is expanded.

V gene	J gene	D gene	clone size	CDR3 DNA	CDR3 protein
TRBV5-6	TRBJ2-5	NA	NA	TGTGCCAGCAGCTGGATCCAGGGGTCGGAGGAGACCCAGTACTTC	CASSWIQGSEETQYF
TRBV7-3	TRBJ1-1	TRBD1	NA	TGTGCCAGCAGCCCCGGGGACAGAATGAACACTGAAGCTTTCTTT	CASSPGDRMNTEAFF
TRBV7-3	TRBJ1-2	TRBD1	NA	TGTGCCAGCAGCGCGACAGGGTCCGATGGCTACACCTTC	CASSATGSDGYTF
TRBV2	TRBJ2-1	TRBD2	NA	TGTGCCGGGAAAACTAGCGGGGGGGCTTTTGAGCAGTTCTTC	CAGKTSGGAFEQFF
TRBV6-1	TRBJ1-4	NA	NA	TGTGCCAGCAACTTGGGGGGGAACGGGGGTGAAAAACTGTTTTTT	CASNLGGNGGEKLFF
TRBV2	TRBJ2-2	TRBD2	NA	TGTGCCAGCAGGGCGCAACGGGGGGCCGGGGAGCTGTTTTTT	CASRAQRGAGELFF
TRBV7-3	TRBJ2-3	NA	once	TGTGCCAGCAGCTTAAACGGCGGGTCTAGCACAGATACGCAGTATTTT	CASSLNGGSSTDTQYF
TRBV2	TRBJ2-3	TRBD2	NA	TGTGCCAGAGGACTAGCGGGAGGCACAGATACGCAGTATTTT	CARGLAGGTDTQYF
TRBV10-3	TRBJ2-5	TRBD1	NA	TGTGCCATCAGTGGACAGGGGGCCGAAGAGACCCAGTACTTC	CAISGQGAEETQYF
TRBV6-4	TRBJ2-1	TRBD1	NA	TGTGCCAGCAGCCACAGGGGGCGCGCCAATGAGCAGTTCTTC	CASSHRGRANEQFF
TRBV5-6	TRBJ2-1	NA	few	TGTGCCAGCAGCTTGGAGGGGTGTGAGCAGTTCTTC	CASSLEGCEQFF
TRBV5-4	TRBJ1-3	TRBD1	NA	TGTGCCAGCAGCCAACAGGGGGCTGGAAACACCATATATTTT	CASSQQGAGNTIYF
TRBV5-1	TRBJ1-1	TRBD1	NA	TGCGCCAGCAGCTTTAAAATCGGGACAGGGGACATGAACACTGAAGCTTTCTTT	CASSFKIGTGDMNTEAFF
TRBV25-1	TRBJ1-6	NA	NA	TGTGCCAGCAGTCCCAGGGTTAATTCACCCCTCCACTTT	CASSPRVNSPLHF
TRBV7-2	TRBJ2-3	TRBD1	NA	TGTGCCAGCAGAAGGACAGGGGGATCAGATACGCAGTATTTT	CASRRTGGSDTQYF
TRBV27	TRBJ2-7	TRBD2	NA	TGTGCCATCGGTAAACAGCGGGAGCGCTCCTACGAGCAGTACTTC	CAIGKQRERSYEQYF
TRBV6-6	TRBJ2-4	TRBD1	NA	TGTGCCAGCAGTCAACAGGGGATGCTAGCCAAAAACATTCAGTACTTC	CASSQQGMLAKNIQYF
TRBV7-8	TRBJ1-2	NA	NA	TGTGCCAGCAGATTAAGTACGGGAGGGAGCTATGGCTACACCTTC	CASRLSTGGSYGYTF
TRBV27	TRBJ2-7	TRBD1	NA	TGTGCCAGCAGTCCCCGGACAGGGGTCCACGAGCAGTACTTC	CASSPRTGVHEQYF
TRBV11-2	TRBJ1-2	TRBD1	NA	TGTGCCAGCAGCTTCCTACCCACAACGACAGGGGGCAATGGCTACACCTTC	CASSFLPTTTGGNGYTF
TRBV10-3	TRBJ2-6	NA	NA	TGTGCCATCACCCCCGAGCCAGGGGCTGGGGCCAACGTCCTGACTTTC	CAITPEPGAGANVLTF
TRBV7-6	TRBJ2-7	NA	NA	TGTGCCAGCAGCTTATCCAGCTCCTACGAGCAGTACTTC	CASSLSSSYEQYF
TRBV5-1	TRBJ1-2	NA	NA	TGCGCCAGCAGCTTGGACAGGGTGCGTGGCTACACCTTC	CASSLDRVRGYTF
TRBV7-2	TRBJ2-5	NA	NA	TGTGCCAGCAGCTTAGATTCGGGGGAACGGACCCAGTACTTC	CASSLDSGERTQYF
TRBV2	TRBJ2-3	NA	NA	TGTGCCAGCCGCCGGACTTATGGGGATACGCAGTATTTT	CASRRTYGDTQYF
TRBV29-1	TRBJ1-2	TRBD1	NA	TGCAGCACGGGACAGCCATGGAACTATGGCTACACCTTC	CSTGQPWNYGYTF
TRBV9	TRBJ1-1	NA	NA	TGTGCCAGCAGCGTTTTCGAGGGGGGGACGACTTTCTTT	CASSVFEGGTTFF
TRBV2	TRBJ2-5	NA	few	TGTGCCAGCAGTGAATACAGGGAAGAGACCCAGTACTTC	CASSEYREETQYF
TRBV6-6	TRBJ1-1	NA	NA	TGTGCCAGCAGTTACGCAGAGAACACTGAAGCTTTCTTT	CASSYAENTEAFF
TRBV5-6	TRBJ2-7	NA	few	TGTGCCAGCAGCTTGGTGGGGGGATCGAGATACGAGCAGTACTTC	CASSLVGGSRYEQYF
TRBV13	TRBJ2-5	NA	NA	TGTGCCAGCAGCTTTAGTGAACGGGGGGAGACCCAGTACTTC	CASSFSERGETQYF
TRBV6-1	TRBJ2-7	TRBD1	NA	TGTGCCAGCAGTGCCGGGACAGGGGCCTACGAGCAGTACTTC	CASSAGTGAYEQYF
TRBV7-2	TRBJ1-1	NA	NA	TGTGCCAGCAGCTTAAGTCGGGGATTGAACACTGAAGCTTTCTTT	CASSLSRGLNTEAFF
TRBV10-3	TRBJ2-2	NA	NA	TGTGCCATCAGCCAGGGCGCCAACACCGGGGAGCTGTTTTTT	CAISQGANTGELFF
TRBV27	TRBJ2-1	NA	NA	TGTGCCAGCACTCCACTGGGCGTCGAGTCGTACAATGAGCAGTTCTTC	CASTPLGVESYNEQFF
TRBV6-6	TRBJ1-2	TRBD1	NA	TGTGCCAGCAGTGGTACAGGGGCCTATGGCTACACCTTC	CASSGTGAYGYTF
TRBV6-5	TRBJ2-7	NA	NA	TGTGCCAGCAGAACAGGGTCCTCCTACGAGCAGTACTTC	CASRTGSSYEQYF
TRBV7-9	TRBJ1-3	TRBD1	NA	TGTGCCAGCAGTTACAAGACAGGGACGGGGGCTGGAAACACCATATATTTT	CASSYKTGTGAGNTIYF
TRBV2	TRBJ2-7	TRBD1	NA	TGTGCCAGCAGTGCCGGACAGGGATCCTACGAGCAGTACTTC	CASSAGQGSYEQYF
TRBV5-1	TRBJ2-3	TRBD2	NA	TGCGCCAGCAGCGGGGGACTAGCGGACACAGATACGCAGTATTTT	CASSGGLADTDTQYF
TRBV15	TRBJ2-5	NA	NA	TGTGCCACCAGCAGAGAGAGGACACGCCAAGAGACCCAGTACTTC	CATSRERTRQETQYF
TRBV5-1	TRBJ1-3	NA	NA	TGCGCCAGCAGCTTGGCTACAGGCCTCTCTGGAAACACCATATATTTT	CASSLATGLSGNTIYF
TRBV7-2	TRBJ2-7	NA	NA	TGTGCCAGCAGCGGCCGGACCGGGGCCTACGAGCAGTACTTC	CASSGRTGAYEQYF
TRBV6-6	TRBJ2-7	NA	NA	TGTGCCAGCCGGAGCGTTTCCTACGAGCAGTACTTC	CASRSVSYEQYF
TRBV5-4	TRBJ2-5	TRBD2	NA	TGTGCCAGCAGCTCGTCCTCGGAGGCTAGCGGGAGAATGTACCAAGAGACCCAGTACTTC	CASSSSSEASGRMYQETQYF
TRBV7-2	TRBJ2-7	TRBD1	NA	TGTGCCAGCAGCCCCTGGACAGGCTCTTACGAGCAGTACTTC	CASSPWTGSYEQYF
TRBV9	TRBJ2-3	TRBD2	NA	TGTGCCAGCAGCGTAGGTCTGCGGGCGGAGCGGGGAGATACGCAGTATTTT	CASSVGLRAERGDTQYF
TRBV5-1	TRBJ2-1	TRBD2	NA	TGCGCCAGCAGCGGGGGACTAGCGGGGGGGTTCCTTGAGCAGTTCTTC	CASSGGLAGGFLEQFF
TRBV5-1	TRBJ1-1	NA	NA	TGCGCCAGCAGCTCCTCTCGGACAACGAACACTGAAGCTTTCTTT	CASSSSRTTNTEAFF
TRBV7-2	TRBJ1-1	NA	NA	TGTGCCAGCAGCTTACCTCAGGGAACTGAAGCTTTCTTT	CASSLPQGTEAFF
TRBV27	TRBJ1-6	TRBD1	few	TGTGCCAGCAAGGACATTACAGGGGGGTCCTATAATTCACCCCTCCACTTT	CASKDITGGSYNSPLHF
TRBV18	TRBJ2-7	NA	NA	TGTGCCAGCTCACCACTAAACGACAGGACCTACGAGCAGTACTTC	CASSPLNDRTYEQYF
TRBV4-2	TRBJ2-7	TRBD1	NA	TGTGCCAGCAGCCAAGGGACAGGGGATAGCTCCTACGAGCAGTACTTC	CASSQGTGDSSYEQYF